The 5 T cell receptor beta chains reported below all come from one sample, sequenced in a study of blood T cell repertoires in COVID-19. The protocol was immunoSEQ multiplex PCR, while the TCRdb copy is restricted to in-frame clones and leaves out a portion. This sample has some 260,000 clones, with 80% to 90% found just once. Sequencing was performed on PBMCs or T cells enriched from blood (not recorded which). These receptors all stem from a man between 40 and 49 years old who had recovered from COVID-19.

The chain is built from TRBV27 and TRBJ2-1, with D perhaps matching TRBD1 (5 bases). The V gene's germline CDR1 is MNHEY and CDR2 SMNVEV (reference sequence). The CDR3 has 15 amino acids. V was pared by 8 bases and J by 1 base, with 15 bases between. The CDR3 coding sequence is TGTGCCAGCCGAGACAGACACACTTCCTACAATGAGCAGTTCTTC. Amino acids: CASRDRHTSYNEQFF.

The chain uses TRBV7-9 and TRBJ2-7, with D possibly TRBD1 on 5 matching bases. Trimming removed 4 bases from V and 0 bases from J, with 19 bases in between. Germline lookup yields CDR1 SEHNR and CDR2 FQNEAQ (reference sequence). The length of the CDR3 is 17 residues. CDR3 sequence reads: CASSSLASRRGSYEQYF. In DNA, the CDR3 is TGTGCCAGCAGCTCCTTAGCCTCGCGAAGGGGCTCCTACGAGCAGTACTTC.

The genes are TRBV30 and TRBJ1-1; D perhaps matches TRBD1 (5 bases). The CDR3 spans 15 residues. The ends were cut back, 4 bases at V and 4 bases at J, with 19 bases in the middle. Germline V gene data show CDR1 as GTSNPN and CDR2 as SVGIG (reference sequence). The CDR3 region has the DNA TGTGCCTGGAAACTGAGTTCAGGGTTTGGCACTGAAGCTTTCTTT. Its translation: CAWKLSSGFGTEAFF.

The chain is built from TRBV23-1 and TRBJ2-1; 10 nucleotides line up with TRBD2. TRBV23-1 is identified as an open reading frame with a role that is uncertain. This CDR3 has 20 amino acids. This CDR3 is CATMRKAGLTSGTSGNEQFF. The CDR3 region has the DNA TGCGCTACTATGAGAAAGGCCGGTTTAACTAGCGGGACCTCAGGTAATGAGCAGTTCTTC.

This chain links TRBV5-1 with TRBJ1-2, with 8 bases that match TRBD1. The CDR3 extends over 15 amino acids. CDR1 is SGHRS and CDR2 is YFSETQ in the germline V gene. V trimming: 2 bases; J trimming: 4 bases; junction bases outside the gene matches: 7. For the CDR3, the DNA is TGCGCCAGCAGCTTTCTTTCAGGGGGCGGCTATGGCTACACCTTC. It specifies CASSFLSGGGYGYTF.